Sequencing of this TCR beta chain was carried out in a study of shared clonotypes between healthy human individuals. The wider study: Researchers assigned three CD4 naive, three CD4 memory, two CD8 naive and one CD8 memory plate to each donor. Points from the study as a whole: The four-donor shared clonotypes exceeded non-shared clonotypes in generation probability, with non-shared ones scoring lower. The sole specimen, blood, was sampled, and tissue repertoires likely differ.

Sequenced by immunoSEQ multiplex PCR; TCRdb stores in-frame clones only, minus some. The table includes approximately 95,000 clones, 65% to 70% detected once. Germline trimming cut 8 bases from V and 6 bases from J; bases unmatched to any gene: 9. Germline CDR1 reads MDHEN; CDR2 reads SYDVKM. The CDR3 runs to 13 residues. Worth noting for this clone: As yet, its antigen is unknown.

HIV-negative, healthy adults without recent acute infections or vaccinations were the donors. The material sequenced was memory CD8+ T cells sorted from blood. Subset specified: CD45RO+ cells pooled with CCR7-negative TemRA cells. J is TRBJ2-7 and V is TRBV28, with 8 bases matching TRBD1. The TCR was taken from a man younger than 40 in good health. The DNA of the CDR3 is TGTGCCAGCTCCAGGGGGCGCTCCCGCGAGCAGTACTTC. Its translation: CASSRGRSREQYF.